Sequencing of this TCR beta chain was carried out in a study of CD8+ T cells in alopecia areata. General study points: Among the 100 top clones, expanded CD8+ clones, like scalp clonality, were significantly decreased by tofacitinib. Persistence in scalp and blood during tofacitinib was observed for many expanded lesional clones. Scalp sequencing captures resident alphabeta T cells of normal skin too.

V trimming: 4 bases; J trimming: 0 bases; junction bases outside the gene matches: 5. The CDR3 length is 15 residues. Germline CDR1 SNHLY, CDR2 FYNNEI. The treatment: oral pan-JAK inhibitor, 5-10 mg twice daily. The researchers isolated CD4+ and CD8+ T cells from PBMCs by sorting. To note about this clone: Its antigen is undetermined. Additional DNA sequences in this sample encode the identical CDR3.

Reverse transcribed after extraction, RNA yielded cDNA as the sequencing template. TCRdb keeps only in-frame clones here, not all; method: immunoSEQ multiplex PCR. The table lists about 290,000 clones, 58% of them singletons. The starting material was CD4+ T cells sorted from blood, obtained at week 24, from a patient treated with tofacitinib. This clonotype was sampled from a human donor with alopecia areata. This chain uses TRBV2 with TRBJ1-1, with 7 bases matching TRBD1. The CDR3 nucleotides read TGTGCCAGCAGTGGCGACAGGGTGTTGAACACTGAAGCTTTCTTT. Protein product: CASSGDRVLNTEAFF.